Below, 19 T cell receptor beta chains from the same sample are listed, as sequenced in a study of regulatory T cells in long-lasting Graves disease. Time point defined: newly diagnosed GD, antithyroid drugs for less than 3 months. Isolated PBMC RNA provided the starting material for the TCR library. The TCR beta library used iRepertoire HTBI primers with Arm-PCR amplification of CDR3. A single record per CDR3 protein comes from TCRdb applying MiXCR to the multiplex PCR reads. Among about 620,000 distinct CDR3 sequences listed, around 15% were seen once. Another study also made use of these data, one on T cells in Graves' hyperthyroidism and ophthalmopathy.

Sequences were derived from peripheral blood mononuclear cells (PBMCs), sampled at new diagnosis, from a patient treated with antithyroid drugs. The origin of the receptors is a woman aged 25-40 years with Graves disease.

This clonotype was seen at least ten times. The chain joins TRBV28 to TRBJ1-2; D not certain. CDR3 length: 11 residues. The germline gives CDR1 MDHEN, CDR2 SYDVKM. V lost 6 bases and J lost 5, with 7 bases in between. The CDR3 DNA sequence: TGTGCCAGCAGCCATGGTTATGGCTACACCTTC. Amino acids: CASSHGYGYTF.

The chain links TRBV7-9 to TRBJ2-3; D gene ambiguous. CDR3 length: 14 amino acids. The V end lost 3 bases, the J end lost 0 bases, and 7 bases lay between the germline ends. Germline CDR1 reads SEHNR; CDR2 reads FQNEAQ (reference sequence). The CDR3 loop reads CASSLEKSTDTQYF. The CDR3 coding sequence is TGTGCCAGCAGCTTGGAAAAGAGCACAGATACGCAGTATTTT.

This clonotype was recorded a few times. V gene TRBV5-1 combines with J gene TRBJ1-2; the match to TRBD1 covers 8 bases. The CDR3 sequence is 16 residues long. The junction had 16 bases not matched to a gene; V was cut back by 4 bases and J by 8 bases. The germline gives CDR1 SGHRS, CDR2 YFSETQ. The CDR3, as DNA: TGCGCCAGCAGCAATGGTAGCCCCGCAGGGGGCTTGGGCTACACCTTC. Translating it yields CASSNGSPAGGLGYTF.

A word on this clonotype: A read error may explain this, as a much larger clone is one base away. The chain has TRBV2 and TRBJ2-1; maybe TRBD2 (5 bases). The length of the CDR3 is 14 residues. The V end lost 5 bases, the J end lost 7 bases, and 15 bases lay between the germline ends. Per germline, CDR1 SNHLY and CDR2 FYNNEI. The CDR3 reads CASSNSGSVNEQFF. As DNA, the CDR3 is TGTGCCAGCAGTAACTCGGGATCAGTAAATGAGCAGTTCTTC.

This clonotype was found many times. The V call is TRBV7-2, the J call TRBJ2-1, with TRBD2 matching over 13 bases. This CDR3 contains 15 residues. After removal of 8 bases from V and 6 bases from J, the junction contained 7 bases not matched to a gene. Germline lookup yields CDR1 SGHTA and CDR2 FQGNSA. CDR3 nucleotides: TGTGCCAGCCACCTGGGACTAGCGGGAATCAATGAGCAGTTCTTC. It encodes CASHLGLAGINEQFF.

The rearrangement uses TRBV6-1 and TRBJ2-2; 11 bases map to TRBD2. The length of the CDR3 is 15 residues. V shed 6 bases and J 10 bases; nucleotides not matched to a gene: 10. Germline V gives CDR1 MNHNS, CDR2 SASEGT. This CDR3 is CASSLLSGRAQELFF. CDR3 nucleotide sequence: TGTGCCAGCAGCCTTCTTAGCGGGAGGGCACAGGAGCTGTTTTTT.

The genes are TRBV7-9 and TRBJ1-2; D call uncertain. The CDR3 is made up of 15 amino acids. V shed 5 bases and J shed 1 base, with 14 bases lying between them. CDR1 and CDR2 from the germline V gene are SEHNR and FQNEAQ (reference sequence). The CDR3 nucleotides are TGTGCCAGCAGCGCATACGGGTGGGATAACTATGGCTACACCTTC. Translated: CASSAYGWDNYGYTF.

This clonotype has at least ten counts. The V and J genes are TRBV20-1 and TRBJ2-1; TRBD1 matches at 7 bases. The CDR3 consists of 12 residues. Per germline, CDR1 DFQATT and CDR2 SNEGSKA (reference sequence). Unmatched junction bases numbered 5, after V lost 5 bases and J lost 7 bases. In DNA, the CDR3 is TGCAGTGCTCAGAAACAGGGGAATGAGCAGTTCTTC. It yields the protein CSAQKQGNEQFF.

Ten or more counts support this clonotype. The chain joins TRBV2 to TRBJ2-5; D may be TRBD2 (5 bases). The CDR3 has 15 amino acids. Trimming shortened V by 1 base and J by 1 base, and 10 bases separated the two germline ends. Germline-derived CDR1 and CDR2 are SNHLY and FYNNEI. The CDR3 sequence is CASSEERLPQETQYF. For the CDR3, the DNA is TGTGCCAGCAGTGAAGAGCGACTACCCCAAGAGACCCAGTACTTC.

This rearrangement joins TRBV5-5 to TRBJ1-1; D unclear. From germline, CDR1 is SGHKS and CDR2 YYEKEE (reference sequence). CDR3 length: 12 residues. V was clipped by 1 base and J by 6 bases, with 7 bases between them. CDR3 nucleotide sequence: TGTGCCAGCAGCTTGTTTTCCGCTGAAGCTTTCTTT. This codes for CASSLFSAEAFF.

This clonotype was recorded at least ten times. The chain has TRBV30 and TRBJ1-6; D not resolved. There are 12 residues in the CDR3. Trimming pared 4 bases from V and 4 bases from J, leaving 5 bases between. The germline gives CDR1 GTSNPN, CDR2 SVGIG (reference sequence). CDR3 in DNA: TGTGCCTGGACACGGTATAATTCACCCCTCCACTTT. Amino acid sequence: CAWTRYNSPLHF.

As for this clonotype: A single base separates this from a much larger clone, so it may be a read error. The V call is TRBV6-1, the J call TRBJ1-5; D is undetermined. This CDR3 contains 13 residues. Germline loops: CDR1 MNHNS, CDR2 SASEGT. This chain's CDR3 is CVSKREVNQPQHF. The CDR3 nucleotides read TGTGTCAGCAAAAGAGAGGTAAATCAGCCCCAGCATTTT.

The rearrangement links TRBV20-1 to TRBJ1-1; no clear D. The germline CDR1 and CDR2 sequences are DFQATT and SNEGSKA (reference sequence). The V end was cut by 5 bases, the J end by 0 bases, with 10 bases between. The CDR3 covers 13 residues. The CDR3 nucleotides read TGCAGTGCTCGAGCTACTCTGAACACTGAAGCTTTCTTT. Encoded protein: CSARATLNTEAFF.

In this sample, this clonotype turned up many times. The CDR3, as DNA: TGTGCCAGCAGAGCCTTATCTGCGGGTTCCCACGAGCAGTACTTC. This codes for CASRALSAGSHEQYF. This sequence joins TRBV28 and TRBJ2-7, with TRBD2 as a possible D gene (5 bases). The CDR3 has 15 amino acids. Germline V gives CDR1 MDHEN, CDR2 SYDVKM. Trimming pared 6 bases from V and 5 bases from J, leaving 20 bases between.

This clonotype came up many times. The chain links TRBV27 to TRBJ2-3; 13 nucleotides match TRBD2. The CDR3 has 18 amino acids. Germline-derived CDR1 and CDR2 are MNHEY and SMNVEV (reference sequence). Unmatched junction bases numbered 14, after V lost 9 bases and J lost 2 bases. CDR3 bases: TGTGCCAGTTTACCGGGACTAGCGGGAAGGTTACCCACAGATACGCAGTATTTT. Its translation: CASLPGLAGRLPTDTQYF.

The chain is built from TRBV2 and TRBJ2-3, with 8 bases fitting TRBD1. V shed 2 bases, J shed 8 bases, and the junction held 9 bases outside the gene matches. CDR3 length equals 15 residues. CDR1 SNHLY and CDR2 FYNNEI come from the germline V gene. CDR3 sequence (DNA): TGTGCCAGCAGTGAAAGGCCAGGGGGCAAAGGTACGCAGTATTTT. Its translation is CASSERPGGKGTQYF.

In this sample, this clonotype turned up many times. J is TRBJ1-4 and V is TRBV6-1; a possible D gene is TRBD1 (5 bases). V dropped 5 bases and J dropped 7 bases, with 20 bases sitting between them. Germline CDR1 and CDR2: MNHNS and SASEGT. CDR3 size: 16 residues. CDR3 loop: CASSPGGTGRGEKLFF. The CDR3 DNA is TGTGCCAGCAGTCCCGGGGGAACCGGGCGGGGTGAAAAACTGTTTTTT.

The rearrangement joins TRBV18 to TRBJ1-5, with D unresolved. This CDR3 contains 15 residues. The V end was cut by 3 bases, the J end by 1 base, with 10 bases between. Per the germline V gene, CDR1 is KGHSH and CDR2 is LQKENI. The CDR3 here is CASSPPVQSNQPQHF. For the CDR3, the DNA is TGTGCCAGCTCACCCCCGGTCCAGAGCAATCAGCCCCAGCATTTT.

This clonotype was seen at least ten times. V is TRBV11-3 and J is TRBJ2-1, with D uncertain. There are 12 residues in the CDR3. Trimming shortened V by 4 bases and J by 7 bases, and 8 bases separated the two germline ends. The V gene's germline CDR1 is SGHNT and CDR2 YENEEA. The CDR3 protein is CASSSRGNEQFF. CDR3 nucleotide sequence: TGTGCCAGCAGCTCCCGTGGGAATGAGCAGTTCTTC.